The 32 T cell receptor beta chains below were found in one sample sequenced in a study of graft-versus-host responses after intestinal transplantation. Sequenced by immunoSEQ multiplex PCR; TCRdb stores in-frame clones only, minus some. The table shows about 120,000 clones, with about nine tenths occurring only once. For these receptors, no antigen is known. The source was unstimulated CD4+ T cells sorted from spleen or lymph node cells, collected before intestinal transplant. These receptors originate from a human donor who received an intestinal transplant.

The gene calls are TRBV30 and TRBJ1-6; TRBD1 matches 10 bases. The CDR3 is made up of 15 amino acids. Germline CDR1 GTSNPN, CDR2 SVGIG (reference sequence). Trimming removed 3 bases from V and 5 bases from J; junction bases left unmatched: 4. Here the CDR3 DNA reads TGTGCCTGGAGCAGAGGGACAGGGGATAATTCACCCCTCCACTTT. This sequence encodes CAWSRGTGDNSPLHF.

V usage is TRBV9 and J usage is TRBJ2-2; 7 bases are a match to TRBD1. The CDR3 covers 15 residues. With V trimmed by 4 bases and J by 0 bases, 3 bases remained unmatched. Germline V gene sequence: CDR1 SGDLS, CDR2 YYNGEE. This chain's CDR3 is CASSTGQPNTGELFF. The CDR3 coding sequence is TGTGCCAGCAGCACGGGACAGCCGAACACCGGGGAGCTGTTTTTT.

The rearrangement uses TRBV6-5 and TRBJ1-5; D perhaps matches TRBD1 (5 bases). The V end lost 5 bases, the J end lost 4 bases, and 15 bases lay between the germline ends. The length of the CDR3 is 15 residues. The germline CDR1 and CDR2 sequences are MNHEY and SVGAGI. Here the CDR3 DNA reads TGTGCCAGCAGTCACGATCGGGGGGGGAATCAGCCCCAGCATTTT. Its translation: CASSHDRGGNQPQHF.

V gene TRBV19 combines with J gene TRBJ2-4; TRBD2 is a possible D gene (6 bases). V was clipped by 2 bases and J by 1 base, with 9 bases between them. CDR1 and CDR2 (germline): LNHDA, SQIVND (reference sequence). The CDR3 runs to 15 residues. CDR3 bases: TGTGCCAGTAGTATATTACTAGCTGCCAAAAACATTCAGTACTTC. Residues: CASSILLAAKNIQYF. Variable domain in full (rest from reference TRBV19 and TRBJ2-4): DGGITQSPKYLFRKEGQNVTLSCEQNLNHDAMYWYRQDPGQGLRLIYYSQIVNDFQKGDIAEGYSVSREKKESFPLTVTSAQKNPTAFYLCASSILLAAKNIQYFGAGTRLSVL.

The V call is TRBV2, the J call TRBJ2-1, with D possibly TRBD2 on 5 matching bases. CDR1 is SNHLY, CDR2 FYNNEI, per germline. The CDR3 covers 13 residues. With 3 bases removed from V and 6 bases from J, the gap between germline ends came to 9 bases. Written as DNA, the CDR3 is TGTGCCAGCAGTGAGGACTGGAGCAATGAGCAGTTCTTC. Protein sequence: CASSEDWSNEQFF.

This chain uses TRBV5-5 with TRBJ1-2; 7 bases are shared with TRBD1. Germline V gene sequence: CDR1 SGHKS, CDR2 YYEKEE (reference sequence). V dropped 5 bases and J dropped 4; count of bases not matched to a gene: 8. The CDR3 is 14 residues long. The CDR3 loop reads CASRPTGLPYGYTF. In DNA form, the CDR3 reads TGTGCCAGCAGACCGACAGGGTTACCCTATGGCTACACCTTC. Full variable domain (rest looked up from reference TRBV5-5 and TRBJ1-2): DAGVTQSPTHLIKTRGQQVTLRCSPISGHKSVSWYQQVLGQGPQFIFQYYEKEERGRGNFPDRFSARQFPNYSSELNVNALLLGDSALYLCASRPTGLPYGYTFGSGTRLTVV.

CDR3 loop: CASSPEREVTYEQYF. The CDR3 region has the DNA TGTGCCAGCAGTCCCGAGCGGGAGGTCACCTACGAGCAGTACTTC. The rearrangement joins TRBV6-5 to TRBJ2-7, with 9 bases fitting TRBD2. Germline assignment: CDR1 MNHEY and CDR2 SVGAGI. Trimming cost V 5 bases and J 2 bases; bases outside gene matches: 7. The CDR3 extends over 15 amino acids.

V is TRBV5-1 and J is TRBJ2-1; 11 bases are a match to TRBD1. Looked up from germline, CDR1 is SGHRS and CDR2 is YFSETQ. The length of the CDR3 is 15 residues. With V trimmed by 9 bases and J by 5 bases, 10 bases remained unmatched. CDR3 bases: TGCGCCACCAATCCAAGGGGACAGGGGGACAATGAGCAGTTCTTC. Residues: CATNPRGQGDNEQFF.

The chain joins TRBV11-3 to TRBJ1-6; no definite D call. Germline CDR1 SGHNT, CDR2 YENEEA. This CDR3 comprises 13 residues. The V end was cut by 1 base, the J end by 7 bases, with 5 bases between. Here the CDR3 reads CASSLGPNSPLHF. CDR3 DNA: TGTGCCAGCAGCTTAGGGCCGAATTCACCCCTCCACTTT.

The rearrangement uses TRBV25-1 and TRBJ1-2; TRBD1 agrees at 8 bases. The germline CDR1 and CDR2 sequences are MGHDK and SYGVNS. The V gene end was trimmed by 2 bases and the J gene end by 4 bases; junction bases not matched to a gene: 6. The CDR3 covers 15 residues. This CDR3 reads CASSEAGTGSYGYTF. The CDR3 DNA follows: TGTGCCAGCAGTGAAGCAGGGACAGGCTCCTATGGCTACACCTTC.

The gene calls are TRBV5-1 and TRBJ1-5; perhaps TRBD1 as D (6 bases). The CDR3 extends over 13 amino acids. V was cut by 0 bases and J by 5 bases, with 6 bases left in between. Germline-derived CDR1 and CDR2 are SGHRS and YFSETQ. The CDR3 here is CASSLDRDQPQHF. The CDR3, as DNA: TGCGCCAGCAGCTTGGACAGGGATCAGCCCCAGCATTTT.

The chain has TRBV18 and TRBJ2-3; maybe TRBD2 (5 bases). The germline V and J ends were trimmed by 3 bases and 7 bases, with 11 bases remaining between them. Per the germline V gene, CDR1 is KGHSH and CDR2 is LQKENI. This CDR3 spans 13 amino acids. The CDR3: CASSPASPHTQYF. The CDR3 DNA sequence: TGTGCCAGCTCACCCGCTAGCCCCCATACGCAGTATTTT.

The chain is built from TRBV9 and TRBJ2-7; TRBD2 aligns across 15 bases. The CDR3 is 18 amino acids. Germline V gives CDR1 SGDLS, CDR2 YYNGEE. The trim removed 2 bases at V and 3 bases at J, leaving 9 bases unmatched. The CDR3 here is CASSVTGTSGGIRYEQYF. CDR3 in DNA: TGTGCCAGCAGCGTCACCGGGACTAGCGGGGGGATACGCTACGAGCAGTACTTC.

The V call is TRBV7-9, the J call TRBJ2-7; 8 bases fit TRBD2. The CDR3 covers 15 residues. V dropped 5 bases and J dropped 1; count of bases not matched to a gene: 7. CDR1 and CDR2 (germline): SEHNR, FQNEAQ (reference sequence). This CDR3 is CASSRPAGVSYEQYF. The CDR3 DNA sequence: TGTGCCAGCAGCCGCCCAGCGGGGGTGTCCTACGAGCAGTACTTC. The full variable domain, with the rest looked up from reference TRBV7-9 and TRBJ2-7, is DTGVSQNPRHKITKRGQNVTFRCDPISEHNRLYWYRQTLGQGPEFLTYFQNEAQLEKSRLLSDRFSAERPKGSFSTLEIQRTEQGDSAMYLCASSRPAGVSYEQYFGPGTRLTVT.

Notes on this clone: The sample carries other DNA sequences with the same CDR3. CDR3 sequence reads: CASSFRGLNTEAFF. Written as DNA, the CDR3 is TGTGCCAGCAGTTTCAGGGGTCTGAACACTGAAGCTTTCTTT. V usage is TRBV27 and J usage is TRBJ1-1; tentative D call: TRBD1 (6 bases). V was shortened by 3 bases and J by 0 bases, with 8 bases between the two germline ends. This CDR3 region has 14 residues. Germline assignment: CDR1 MNHEY and CDR2 SMNVEV (reference sequence).

The V call is TRBV9, the J call TRBJ2-1, with 8 bases matching TRBD2. V was clipped by 3 bases and J by 0 bases; unmatched bases: 2. The CDR3 extends over 15 amino acids. Germline-derived CDR1 and CDR2 are SGDLS and YYNGEE. CDR3 loop: CASSALAASYNEQFF. CDR3 DNA sequence: TGTGCCAGCAGCGCACTAGCGGCCTCCTACAATGAGCAGTTCTTC. Full variable domain (missing parts from reference TRBV9 and TRBJ2-1): DSGVTQTPKHLITATGQRVTLRCSPRSGDLSVYWYQQSLDQGLQFLIQYYNGEERAKGNILERFSAQQFPDLHSELNLSSLELGDSALYFCASSALAASYNEQFFGPGTRLTVL.

The V call is TRBV5-1, the J call TRBJ1-1, with 9 bases aligning to TRBD1. V was pared by 4 bases and J by 3 bases, with 10 bases of the junction left unmatched. Germline CDR1 and CDR2: SGHRS and YFSETQ. This CDR3 spans 16 amino acids. This CDR3 is CASSDRTGVRDTEAFF. The CDR3 DNA follows: TGCGCCAGCAGCGACCGGACAGGGGTTCGGGACACTGAAGCTTTCTTT.

The sample holds a few counts of this clone. Other DNA sequences within the sample encode an identical CDR3. The chain joins TRBV2 to TRBJ2-7; D perhaps matches TRBD1 (5 bases). The ends were cut back, 7 bases at V and 10 bases at J, with 11 bases in the middle. Germline V CDR1 and CDR2: SNHLY, FYNNEI. CDR3 length: 10 amino acids. CDR3 loop: CASTLDSQYF. CDR3 coding DNA: TGTGCCAGCACGCTAGACAGCCAGTACTTC.

The chain carries TRBV6-6 and TRBJ2-7, with D tentatively TRBD2 (6 bases). The length of the CDR3 is 14 residues. CDR1 and CDR2 (germline): MNHNY, SVGAGI (reference sequence). The V end lost 1 base, the J end lost 4 bases, and 11 bases lay between the germline ends. The CDR3 sequence is CASSYWGESYEQYF. The CDR3 DNA reads TGTGCCAGCAGTTACTGGGGGGAGAGTTACGAGCAGTACTTC.

The V call is TRBV7-9, the J call TRBJ2-2; D is possibly TRBD2 (6 bases). This CDR3 is built from 15 residues. Per the germline V gene, CDR1 is SEHNR and CDR2 is FQNEAQ (reference sequence). V dropped 5 bases and J dropped 5 bases, with 15 bases sitting between them. CDR3 sequence reads: CASSLLGGETGELFF. In DNA, the CDR3 is TGTGCCAGCAGCCTGCTGGGGGGTGAAACCGGGGAGCTGTTTTTT.

The V call is TRBV7-2, the J call TRBJ1-3; a possible D gene is TRBD1 (6 bases). Per germline, CDR1 SGHTA and CDR2 FQGNSA. There are 13 residues in the CDR3. V was pared by 3 bases and J by 5 bases, with 8 bases between. In DNA form, the CDR3 reads TGTGCCAGCAGCTTTGGGGGCCGAAACACCATATATTTT. Protein sequence: CASSFGGRNTIYF.

This clone has only a few counts. This sequence joins TRBV20-1 and TRBJ2-1, with D hard to call. Trimming shortened V by 1 base and J by 7 bases, and 5 bases separated the two germline ends. Germline loops: CDR1 DFQATT, CDR2 SNEGSKA (reference sequence). This CDR3 spans 11 amino acids. Here the CDR3 DNA reads TGCAGTGCTAGAGGTATTAATGAGCAGTTCTTC. The encoded protein is CSARGINEQFF.

This sequence joins TRBV7-9 and TRBJ1-4; D is unresolved. Germline loops: CDR1 SEHNR, CDR2 FQNEAQ (reference sequence). Trimming took off 1 base at V and 5 bases at J, with 8 bases between the two ends. This CDR3 is 14 amino acids long. The CDR3 coding sequence is TGTGCCAGCAGCTTAGACGGACTAAATGAAAAACTGTTTTTT. It translates to CASSLDGLNEKLFF. The full variable domain, with the rest looked up from reference TRBV7-9 and TRBJ1-4, is DTGVSQNPRHKITKRGQNVTFRCDPISEHNRLYWYRQTLGQGPEFLTYFQNEAQLEKSRLLSDRFSAERPKGSFSTLEIQRTEQGDSAMYLCASSLDGLNEKLFFGSGTQLSVL.

The chain links TRBV10-1 to TRBJ2-1; 7 bases match TRBD1. This CDR3 has 13 amino acids. With 6 bases clipped from V and 6 bases from J, the junction kept 5 bases outside the gene matches. Germline V CDR1 and CDR2: WNHNN, SYGVQD (reference sequence). CDR3 region: CASRADRVNEQFF. The DNA of the CDR3 is TGCGCCAGCAGGGCCGACAGGGTCAATGAGCAGTTCTTC.

The chain's CDR3 is CASSPRTRSTDTQYF. The DNA of the CDR3 is TGTGCCAGCTCACCACGCACTAGAAGCACAGATACGCAGTATTTT. The gene calls are TRBV18 and TRBJ2-3; a possible D gene is TRBD2 (5 bases). This CDR3 is 15 amino acids long. Between the trimmed V and J ends, which lost 1 base and 0 bases, there was a span of 8 bases. CDR1 is KGHSH, CDR2 LQKENI, per germline.

The DNA of the CDR3 is TGCGCCAGCAGCAGGACTAGCGGGGGGGTCTACAATGAGCAGTTCTTC. The encoded protein is CASSRTSGGVYNEQFF. The rearrangement uses TRBV5-1 and TRBJ2-1; 15 bases map to TRBD2. Germline CDR1 reads SGHRS; CDR2 reads YFSETQ. Trimming cost V 4 bases and J 3 bases; bases outside gene matches: 2. This CDR3 spans 16 amino acids.

The V and J genes are TRBV2 and TRBJ2-3, with 11 bases matching TRBD2. The length of the CDR3 is 16 residues. CDR1 is SNHLY, CDR2 FYNNEI, per germline. With V trimmed by 6 bases and J by 3 bases, 8 bases remained unmatched. The CDR3 loop is CASRQRTSGRTDTQYF. The DNA for the CDR3 is TGTGCCAGCAGGCAACGTACTAGCGGGAGAACAGATACGCAGTATTTT.

This chain links TRBV5-1 with TRBJ2-2; 8 bases align to TRBD1. The CDR3 loop spans 16 amino acids. J gave up 1 base and V 1 base, and 3 bases lay outside the gene matches. Germline assignment: CDR1 SGHRS and CDR2 YFSETQ. CDR3 coding DNA: TGCGCCAGCAGCTTGTTTGGACAGGGGAACACCGGGGAGCTGTTTTTT. Translated, it gives CASSLFGQGNTGELFF.

The chain links TRBV11-2 to TRBJ2-7; no reliable D call. CDR1 is SGHAT, CDR2 FQNNGV, per germline. The CDR3 covers 17 residues. Trimming took off 0 bases at V and 0 bases at J, with 15 bases between the two ends. In DNA, the CDR3 is TGTGCCAGCAGCTTAGAGTTGGCGCCTTACAGCTCCTACGAGCAGTACTTC. Translating gives CASSLELAPYSSYEQYF.

This clone was recorded once. The chain joins TRBV19 to TRBJ2-5, with 11 bases matching TRBD1. The V gene's germline CDR1 is LNHDA and CDR2 SQIVND (reference sequence). The J segment lost 5 bases and the V segment lost 5 bases, leaving 7 bases of the junction unmatched. The CDR3 spans 15 residues. The CDR3 DNA reads TGTGCCAGTAGTGTAAACCGGGACAGGGGGGAGACCCAGTACTTC. This gives the protein CASSVNRDRGETQYF. The whole variable domain, filled in from reference TRBV19 and TRBJ2-5, reads DGGITQSPKYLFRKEGQNVTLSCEQNLNHDAMYWYRQDPGQGLRLIYYSQIVNDFQKGDIAEGYSVSREKKESFPLTVTSAQKNPTAFYLCASSVNRDRGETQYFGPGTRLLVL.

The chain combines TRBV11-3 with TRBJ2-7, with 8 bases identical to TRBD2. The CDR3 totals 14 residues. J was trimmed by 6 bases and V by 6 bases; bases with no gene match: 10. Per the germline V gene, CDR1 is SGHNT and CDR2 is YENEEA. The CDR3 protein is CASSSGLATSEQYF. The CDR3, as DNA: TGTGCCAGCAGTTCTGGACTAGCCACGAGCGAGCAGTACTTC.

This clone appeared once. This rearrangement joins TRBV5-4 to TRBJ2-7, with D uncertain. V shed 0 bases and J shed 5 bases, with 12 bases lying between them. Germline CDR1 and CDR2: SGHNT and YYREEE (reference sequence). The CDR3 is made up of 14 amino acids. CDR3 sequence reads: CASSLASVPHEQYF. The DNA of the CDR3 is TGTGCCAGCAGCTTGGCCTCTGTCCCCCACGAGCAGTACTTC.